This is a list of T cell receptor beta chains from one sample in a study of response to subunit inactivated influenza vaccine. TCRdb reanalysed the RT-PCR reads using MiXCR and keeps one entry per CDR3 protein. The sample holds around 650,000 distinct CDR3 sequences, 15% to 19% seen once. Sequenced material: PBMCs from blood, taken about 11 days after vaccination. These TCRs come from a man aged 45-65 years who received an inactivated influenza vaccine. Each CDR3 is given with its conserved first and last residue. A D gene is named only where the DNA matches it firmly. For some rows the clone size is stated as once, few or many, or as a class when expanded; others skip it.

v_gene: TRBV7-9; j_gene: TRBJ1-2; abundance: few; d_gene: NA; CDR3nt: TGTGCCAGCAGCGGCGGGACGTCTAGTTATGGCTACACCTTC; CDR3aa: CASSGGTSSYGYTF
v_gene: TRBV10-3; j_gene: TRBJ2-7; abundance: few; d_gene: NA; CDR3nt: TGTGCCATCAGTGAGTCGACGGCTCTGTCCTACGAGCAGTACTTC; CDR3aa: CAISESTALSYEQYF
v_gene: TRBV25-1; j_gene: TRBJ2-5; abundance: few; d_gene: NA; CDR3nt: TGTGCCAGCAGTGAATCCGGGGGCCAACGCGAGACCCAGTACTTC; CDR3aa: CASSESGGQRETQYF
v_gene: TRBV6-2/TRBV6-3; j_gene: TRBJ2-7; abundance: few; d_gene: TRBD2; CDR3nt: TGTGCCAGCAGACCAGGACTAGCGGGGTCCTACGAGCAGTACTTC; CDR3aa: CASRPGLAGSYEQYF
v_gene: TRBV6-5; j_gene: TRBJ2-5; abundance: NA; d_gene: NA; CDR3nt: TGTGCCAGCAGTTACGGCCCGCGAAGGGGCAGAGAGACCCAGTACTTC; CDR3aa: CASSYGPRRGRETQYF
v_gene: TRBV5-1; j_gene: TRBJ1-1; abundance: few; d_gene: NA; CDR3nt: TGCGCCAGCAGCTTGAGTGACGGGTCTGAAGCTTTCTTT; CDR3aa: CASSLSDGSEAFF
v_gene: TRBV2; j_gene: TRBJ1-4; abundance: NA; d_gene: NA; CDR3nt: TGTGCCAGCAGTGAATCCAGAGCCACAACTAATGAAAAACTGTTTTTT; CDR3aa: CASSESRATTNEKLFF
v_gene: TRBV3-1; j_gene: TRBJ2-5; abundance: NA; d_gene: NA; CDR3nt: TGTGCCAGCAGCCAAGTAGGTGACTTAGAGACCCAGTACTTC; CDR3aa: CASSQVGDLETQYF
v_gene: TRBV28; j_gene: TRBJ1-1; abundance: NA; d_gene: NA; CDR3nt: TGTGCCAGCAGTTTCGTCGGTCAGGGAGAAGCTTTCTTT; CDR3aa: CASSFVGQGEAFF
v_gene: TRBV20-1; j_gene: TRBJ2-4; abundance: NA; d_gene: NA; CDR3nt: TGCAGTGCTAGAGATCATGATCTCCGGGGGTTCAAAAACATTCAGTACTTC; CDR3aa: CSARDHDLRGFKNIQYF
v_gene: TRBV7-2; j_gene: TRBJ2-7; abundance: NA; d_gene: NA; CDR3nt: TGTGCCAGCAGCTTAGCGGGACCGTGGGGCGAGCAGTACTTC; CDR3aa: CASSLAGPWGEQYF
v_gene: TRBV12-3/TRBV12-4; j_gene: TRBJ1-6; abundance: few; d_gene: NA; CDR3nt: TGTGCCAGCAGTCCCTACCTGGGCGGTTCACCCCTCCACTTT; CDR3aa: CASSPYLGGSPLHF
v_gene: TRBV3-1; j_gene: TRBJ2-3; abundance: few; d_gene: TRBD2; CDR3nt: TGTGCCAGCAGCCAAGTCCTAGCGGGGGGCACAGATACGCAGTATTTT; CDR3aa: CASSQVLAGGTDTQYF
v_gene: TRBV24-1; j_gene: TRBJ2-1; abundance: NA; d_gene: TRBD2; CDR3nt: TGTGCCACTCGCTCCGGGACGGGGGGATACAATGAGCAGTTCTTC; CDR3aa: CATRSGTGGYNEQFF
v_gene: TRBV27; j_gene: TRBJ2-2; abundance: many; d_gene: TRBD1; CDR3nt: TGTGCCAGCAAACAGGGGACCGGGGAGCTGTTTTTT; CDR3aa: CASKQGTGELFF
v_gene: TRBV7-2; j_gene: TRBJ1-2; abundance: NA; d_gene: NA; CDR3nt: TGTGCCAGCAGCACTGAAGGGGCTCACTATGGCTACACCTTC; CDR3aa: CASSTEGAHYGYTF
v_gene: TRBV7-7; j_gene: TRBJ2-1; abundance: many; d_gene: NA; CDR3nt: TGTGCTAGCAGCTTAGCCTTTTACAATGAGCAGTTCTTC; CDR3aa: CASSLAFYNEQFF
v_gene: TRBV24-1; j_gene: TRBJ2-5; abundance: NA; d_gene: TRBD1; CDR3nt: TGTGCCACCAGTGATCCCCTTGAGACAGGGGGCAGAGAGACCCAGTACTTC; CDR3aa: CATSDPLETGGRETQYF
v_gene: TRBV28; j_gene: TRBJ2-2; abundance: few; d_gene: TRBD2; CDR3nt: TGTGCCAGCAGCACCGGGACTACGTGGGGGGAGCTGTTTTTT; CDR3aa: CASSTGTTWGELFF
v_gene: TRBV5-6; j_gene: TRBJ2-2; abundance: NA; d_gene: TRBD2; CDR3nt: TGTGCCAGCAGCTTGGAACGCGGGAGGGTTCGTGGCACCGGGGAGCTGTTTTTT; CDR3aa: CASSLERGRVRGTGELFF
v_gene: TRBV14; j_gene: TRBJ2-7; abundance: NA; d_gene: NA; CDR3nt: TGTGCCAGCAGCCACAGTGCCGAGCAGTACTTC; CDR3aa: CASSHSAEQYF
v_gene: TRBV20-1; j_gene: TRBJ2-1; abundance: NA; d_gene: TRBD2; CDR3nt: TGCAGTGCCCTAAGACTAGCGGGCCACAATGAGCAGTTCTTC; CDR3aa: CSALRLAGHNEQFF
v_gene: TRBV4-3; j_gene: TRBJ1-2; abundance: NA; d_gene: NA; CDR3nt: TGCGCCAGCAGCCAAGTACGTGGGGGACCCTATGGCTACACCTTC; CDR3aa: CASSQVRGGPYGYTF
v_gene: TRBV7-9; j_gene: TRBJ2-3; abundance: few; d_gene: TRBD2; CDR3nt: TGTGCCAGCAGTCTTACTAGCGGGATAAAAGATACGCAGTATTTT; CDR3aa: CASSLTSGIKDTQYF
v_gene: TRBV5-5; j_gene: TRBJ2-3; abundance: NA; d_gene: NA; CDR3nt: TGTGCCAGCAGCGATGACATGAGCACAGATACGCAGTATTTT; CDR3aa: CASSDDMSTDTQYF
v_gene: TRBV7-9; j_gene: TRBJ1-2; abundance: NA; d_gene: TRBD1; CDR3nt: TGTGCCAGCAGCTTAGCGGGGACAGGGGGCAACTATGGCTACAACTTC; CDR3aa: CASSLAGTGGNYGYNF
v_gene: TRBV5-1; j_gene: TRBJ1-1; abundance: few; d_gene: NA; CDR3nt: TGCGCCAGCAGTTTTGACAGACACACTGAAGCTTTCTTT; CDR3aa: CASSFDRHTEAFF
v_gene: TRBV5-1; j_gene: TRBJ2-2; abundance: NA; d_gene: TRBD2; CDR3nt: TGCGCCAGCAGCGTAGCGGGAGAGCTCACCGGGGAGCTGTTTTTT; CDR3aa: CASSVAGELTGELFF
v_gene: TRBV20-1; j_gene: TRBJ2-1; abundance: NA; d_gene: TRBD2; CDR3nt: TGCAGTGCTAGCGGGAGGAAGTACAATGAGCAGTTCTTC; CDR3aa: CSASGRKYNEQFF
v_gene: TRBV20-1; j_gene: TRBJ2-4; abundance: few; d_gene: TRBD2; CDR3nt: TGCAGTGCTAGCCAACAAGTCGGGGGGATAAACATTCAGTACTTC; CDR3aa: CSASQQVGGINIQYF
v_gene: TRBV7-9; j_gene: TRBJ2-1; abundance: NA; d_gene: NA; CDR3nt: TGTGCCAGCAGCCCCGCGCCTTCGGGGGAGCAGTTCTTC; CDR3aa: CASSPAPSGEQFF
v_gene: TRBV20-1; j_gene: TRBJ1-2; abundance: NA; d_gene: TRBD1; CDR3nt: TGCAGTGCTAGATCCGGGACAGGCCCGTCGGGCTACACCTTC; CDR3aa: CSARSGTGPSGYTF